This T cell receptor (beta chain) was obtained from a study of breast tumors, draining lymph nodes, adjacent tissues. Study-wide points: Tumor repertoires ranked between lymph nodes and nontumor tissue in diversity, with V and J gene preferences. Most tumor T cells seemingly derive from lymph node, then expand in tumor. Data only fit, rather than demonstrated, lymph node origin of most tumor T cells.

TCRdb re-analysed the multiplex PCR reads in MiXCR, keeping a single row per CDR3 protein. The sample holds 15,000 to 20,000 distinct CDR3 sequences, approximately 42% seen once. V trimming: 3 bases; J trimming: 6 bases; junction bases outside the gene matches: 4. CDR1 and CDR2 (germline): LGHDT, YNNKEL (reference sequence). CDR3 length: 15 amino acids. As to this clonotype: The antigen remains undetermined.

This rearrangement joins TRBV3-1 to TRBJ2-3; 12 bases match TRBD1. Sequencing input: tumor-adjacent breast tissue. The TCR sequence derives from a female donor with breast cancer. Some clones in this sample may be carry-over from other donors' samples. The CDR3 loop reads CASSHGDRGLDTQYF. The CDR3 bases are TGTGCCAGCAGCCATGGGGACAGGGGGCTGGATACGCAGTATTTT.